This T cell receptor beta chain was sequenced during a study of Ad26.COV2.S vaccination and SARS-CoV-2 variants. At the level of the study: Administration of Ad26.COV2.S was intramuscular, either once or twice 56 days apart. Findings of the study overall: Measurement of non-spike TCR breadth gave similar results in vaccine and placebo recipients.

Treatment meaning: approximately 18 received Ad26.COV2.S at low or high dose, single or two shots; several received placebo; per-sample allocation not given. The study sampled participants on day 63 after the first vaccine or placebo injection. Whoever gave the sample was an adult aged 18-55 years in Boston. As its vector, the vaccine had Ad26, which expressed Wuhan-strain SARS-CoV-2 spike. This clone was counted once. Its antigen is not known. Generated by immunoSEQ multiplex PCR, the TCRdb table keeps only in-frame clones and is missing some. The repertoire holds over 400,000 clones, with 90% as singletons. The CDR3 is 12 residues long. Trimming took off 2 bases at V and 6 bases at J, with 5 bases between the two ends. Germline assignment: CDR1 KGHSH and CDR2 LQKENI.

The chain carries TRBV18 and TRBJ2-1; D is uncertain. This TCR came from a person aged 18 to 65 who received the Ad26.COV2.S COVID-19 vaccine or a placebo. This sample comprised peripheral blood, obtained in a trial of Ad26.COV2.S vaccine versus placebo. The CDR3 is CASSPWGNEQFF. The CDR3 DNA is TGTGCCAGCTCACCATGGGGCAATGAGCAGTTCTTC.